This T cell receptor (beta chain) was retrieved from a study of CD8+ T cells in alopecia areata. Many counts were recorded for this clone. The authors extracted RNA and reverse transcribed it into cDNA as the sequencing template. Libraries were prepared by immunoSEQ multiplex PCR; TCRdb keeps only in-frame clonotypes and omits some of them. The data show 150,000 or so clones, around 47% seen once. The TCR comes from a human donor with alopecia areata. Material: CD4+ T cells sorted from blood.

As DNA, the CDR3 is TGTGCCAGCAGCCCGAGGGGAACCCAGCCAATGGAGCAGTTCTTC. It codes for CASSPRGTQPMEQFF. V is TRBV7-2 and J is TRBJ2-1; perhaps D is TRBD1 or TRBD2 (5 bases each). There are 15 residues in the CDR3. Trimming left V 5 bases short and J 10 bases short, with 21 bases between. Germline V gives CDR1 SGHTA, CDR2 FQGNSA.